This is a list of T cell receptor beta chains from one sample in a study of T cells after yellow fever vaccination. Each CDR3 protein is one row after TCRdb ran MiXCR on the 5' RACE reads. Among about 45,000 distinct CDR3 sequences, roughly 7% were seen once, and the ten largest hold approximately 16%. The sample here was CD8+ T cells not binding an NS4B(214-222) dextramer, sorted from PBMCs, taken 45 days after the yellow fever booster vaccination. The receptors originated from a man younger than 45 who received the YFV17D yellow fever vaccine. The CDR3 runs from the conserved cysteine through the conserved F or W. Fields, in order: J gene, CDR3 length, V gene, D gene, clone size, CDR3 DNA, CDR3 protein. The D gene is left open where the match is weak. Clone size is given for some rows only: seen once, a few or many times, or a class if the clone is expanded.

>TRBJ2-3|14|TRBV7-6|TRBD1|few
TGTGCCAGCAGCGGGGAGGCAGGGGGCGTTCGGCAGTATTTT
CASSGEAGGVRQYF
>TRBJ1-4|17|TRBV15|.|.
TGTGCCACCAGCAGGTCGACACCTTCTAGGGTCGGTGAAAAACTGTTTTTT
CATSRSTPSRVGEKLFF
>TRBJ2-1|20|TRBV3-2|.|many
TGTGCCAGCAGCCTTGGGGCGGGGGCTTTAGCGGGAGGGGATTACAATGAGCAGTTCTTC
CASSLGAGALAGGDYNEQFF
>TRBJ1-1|13|TRBV6-1|.|.
TGTGCCAGCAGTGCGCCCGGGAACACTGAAGCTTTCTTT
CASSAPGNTEAFF
>TRBJ2-1|11|TRBV29-1|.|many
TGCAGCGGTGACTCTTACAATGAGCAGTTCTTC
CSGDSYNEQFF
>TRBJ1-1|17|TRBV18|TRBD1|.
TGTGCCAGCTCACCGGGGACAGGGCGACTCATGAACACTGAAGCTTTCTTT
CASSPGTGRLMNTEAFF
>TRBJ2-3|12|TRBV12-3/TRBV12-4|.|many
TGTGCCAGCAGTTACAGCACAGATACGCAGTATTTT
CASSYSTDTQYF
>TRBJ2-1|12|TRBV10-3|.|many
TGTGCCATCAGTGAGACCCGAAATGAGCAGTTCTTC
CAISETRNEQFF
>TRBJ2-1|12|TRBV10-2|.|many
TGCGCCAGCAGTCCCCTAAGCAATGAGCAGTTCTTC
CASSPLSNEQFF
>TRBJ2-7|15|TRBV10-2|TRBD2|many
TGCGCCAGCAGTCTGGGAGCGGGAGACGGGTACGAGCAGTACTTC
CASSLGAGDGYEQYF
>TRBJ2-7|15|TRBV27|TRBD1|many
TGTGCCAGCAGTTTTAGCTGGGACAGAGACTACGAGCAGTACTTC
CASSFSWDRDYEQYF
>TRBJ2-5|11|TRBV6-2/TRBV6-3|TRBD2|many
TGTGCCAGCAGGCAACCGGGACTACCATACTTC
CASRQPGLPYF
>TRBJ2-1|15|TRBV27|TRBD2|many
TGTGCCAGCACCCTGATGGGGGAGGGGTACAATGAGCAGTTCTTC
CASTLMGEGYNEQFF
>TRBJ1-1|12|TRBV7-8|.|many
TGTGCCAGCAGCTTATATAACACTGAAGCTTTCTTT
CASSLYNTEAFF
>TRBJ1-1|16|TRBV5-4|TRBD1|many
TGTGCCAGCAGCCAACCTTCGACAGGGGAAGCCACTGAAGCTTTCTTT
CASSQPSTGEATEAFF
>TRBJ2-2|15|TRBV4-3|.|many
TGCGCCAGCAGCCCAACGCGGGAGAACACCGGGGAGCTGTTTTTT
CASSPTRENTGELFF
>TRBJ2-7|13|TRBV27|.|many
TGTGCCAGCAGTTTAGGCCAGCCCTACGAGCAGTACTTC
CASSLGQPYEQYF
>TRBJ2-7|14|TRBV5-1|.|many
TGCGCCAGCAGCTTCAAGTCAGGGACCTACGAGCAGTACTTC
CASSFKSGTYEQYF